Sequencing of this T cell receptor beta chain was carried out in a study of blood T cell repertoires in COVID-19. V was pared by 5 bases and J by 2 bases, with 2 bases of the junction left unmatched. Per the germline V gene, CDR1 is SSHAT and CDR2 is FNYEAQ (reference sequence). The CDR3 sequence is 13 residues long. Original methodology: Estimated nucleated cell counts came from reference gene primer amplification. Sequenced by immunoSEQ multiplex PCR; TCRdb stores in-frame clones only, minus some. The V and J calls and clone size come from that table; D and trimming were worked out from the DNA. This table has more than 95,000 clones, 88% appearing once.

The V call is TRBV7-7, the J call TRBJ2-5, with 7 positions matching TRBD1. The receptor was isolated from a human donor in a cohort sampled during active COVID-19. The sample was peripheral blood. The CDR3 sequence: CASSRDSQETQYF. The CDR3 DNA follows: TGTGCCAGCAGCCGGGACAGTCAAGAGACCCAGTACTTC.